These 24 T cell receptor beta chains share one sample of origin, sequenced in a study of shared clonotypes between healthy human individuals. CD8 cells regarded as naive lacked CD45RO, were positively chosen for CCR7, and omitted terminally differentiated effector memory CD45RA+ cells. TCRdb keeps only in-frame clones here, not all; method: immunoSEQ multiplex PCR. The table lists about 2.1 million clones, approximately 94% of them singletons. Sequenced material: naive CD8+ T cells from PBMCs. These receptors all come from a man younger than 35 in good health. Some clones in this sample may be carry-over from other donors' samples.

The rearrangement joins TRBV9 to TRBJ1-2; 7 nucleotides line up with TRBD1. The CDR3 covers 13 residues. V trimming: 3 bases; J trimming: 4 bases; junction bases outside the gene matches: 3. Germline CDR1 is SGDLS and CDR2 is YYNGEE. CDR3 sequence (DNA): TGTGCCAGCAGCGGAGGGGGCATCTATGGCTACACCTTC. Its translation: CASSGGGIYGYTF. The whole variable domain, remainder taken from reference TRBV9 and TRBJ1-2, is DSGVTQTPKHLITATGQRVTLRCSPRSGDLSVYWYQQSLDQGLQFLIQYYNGEERAKGNILERFSAQQFPDLHSELNLSSLELGDSALYFCASSGGGIYGYTFGSGTRLTVV.

This clone was seen once. The DNA for the CDR3 is TGTGCCAGCAGTTTGGGCGGGGGCATGGAGGGGCAGTACTTC. Translated: CASSLGGGMEGQYF. The rearrangement links TRBV27 to TRBJ2-7; D perhaps matches TRBD2 (7 bases). The CDR3 has 14 residues. CDR1 and CDR2 from the germline V gene are MNHEY and SMNVEV (reference sequence). The V end lost 3 bases, the J end lost 9 bases, and 18 bases lay between the germline ends.

This chain uses TRBV13 with TRBJ2-5, with 10 bases fitting TRBD2. This CDR3 contains 16 residues. CDR1 is PRHDT and CDR2 is FYEKMQ in the germline V gene (reference sequence). The junction had 6 bases not matched to a gene; V was cut back by 2 bases and J by 3 bases. CDR3 residues: CASSLSSSGREETQYF. CDR3 DNA: TGTGCCAGCAGCTTATCTTCAAGCGGGAGGGAAGAGACCCAGTACTTC. The full variable domain, in which reference TRBV13 and TRBJ2-5 provide the parts outside the CDR3, is AAGVIQSPRHLIKEKRETATLKCYPIPRHDTVYWYQQGPGQDPQFLISFYEKMQSDKGSIPDRFSAQQFSDYHSELNMSSLELGDSALYFCASSLSSSGREETQYFGPGTRLLVL.

The chain uses TRBV7-9 and TRBJ2-1, with 9 bases aligning to TRBD2. The CDR3 covers 15 residues. The germline V gene has CDR1 SEHNR and CDR2 FQNEAQ (reference sequence). The J segment lost 3 bases and the V segment lost 7 bases, leaving 7 bases of the junction unmatched. CDR3 region: CASIMTSGLYNEQFF. CDR3 coding DNA: TGTGCCAGCATCATGACTAGCGGACTCTACAATGAGCAGTTCTTC.

This chain joins TRBV6-5 and TRBJ1-2; tentatively, D is TRBD1 (5 bases). V lost 11 bases and J 4 bases, leaving 23 bases between the germline ends. Germline values: CDR1 MNHEY, CDR2 SVGAGI. The CDR3 length is 15 residues. The CDR3 is CAWHRETHRGYGYTF. The DNA of the CDR3 is TGTGCCTGGCATCGGGAGACCCATAGGGGCTATGGCTACACCTTC.

The chain is built from TRBV7-9 and TRBJ2-2; possibly TRBD2 for D (5 bases). The germline V and J ends were trimmed by 5 bases and 13 bases, with 17 bases remaining between them. This CDR3 is 13 amino acids long. The germline V gene encodes CDR1 SEHNR and CDR2 FQNEAQ (reference sequence). CDR3 DNA sequence: TGTGCCAGCAGCGACCGGGATCCTTCTTGGCTGTTTTTT. Translated: CASSDRDPSWLFF.

This chain uses TRBV7-3 with TRBJ2-7; unclear D gene. This CDR3 region has 14 residues. The V end lost 4 bases, the J end lost 6 bases, and 16 bases lay between the germline ends. The germline gives CDR1 SGHTA, CDR2 FQGTGA. This CDR3 reads CASSSLLLAGEQYF. CDR3 DNA: TGTGCCAGCAGCTCCCTCCTGCTGGCTGGCGAGCAGTACTTC.

The V and J genes are TRBV6-1 and TRBJ2-7; D perhaps matches TRBD1 (6 bases). In germline, CDR1 is MNHNS, CDR2 SASEGT. The CDR3 is 13 residues long. The ends were cut back, 10 bases at V and 0 bases at J, with 13 bases in the middle. The CDR3 bases are TGTGCCACCCGGACGGACAGCTCCTACGAGCAGTACTTC. It encodes CATRTDSSYEQYF.

The chain has TRBV4-1 and TRBJ2-3; no clear D gene. Trimming took off 2 bases at V and 4 bases at J, with 4 bases between the two ends. Germline V CDR1 and CDR2: MGHRA, YSYEKL. The CDR3 is 12 residues long. CDR3 protein: CASSQYPDTQYF. The CDR3 DNA is TGCGCCAGCAGCCAATATCCAGATACGCAGTATTTT.

This chain links TRBV9 with TRBJ1-2; D remains unclear. The CDR3 runs to 14 residues. V was trimmed by 0 bases and J by 1 base, leaving 7 bases between them. CDR1 is SGDLS and CDR2 is YYNGEE in the germline V gene. CDR3 sequence (DNA): TGTGCCAGCAGCGTAGGGAACAATAACTATGGCTACACCTTC. As protein: CASSVGNNNYGYTF.

The V and J genes are TRBV4-3 and TRBJ2-7; either TRBD1 or TRBD2 may fit D (6 bases each). Germline V gives CDR1 LGHNA, CDR2 YSLEER. Trimming shortened V by 4 bases and J by 0 bases, and 16 bases separated the two germline ends. This CDR3 comprises 16 residues. The CDR3 bases are TGCGCCAGCAGCCCTAGCCCACCGGGGGCCTCCTACGAGCAGTACTTC. Protein product: CASSPSPPGASYEQYF.

J is TRBJ1-1 and V is TRBV7-9; D remains unclear. This CDR3 has 15 amino acids. V was trimmed by 5 bases and J by 0 bases, leaving 13 bases between them. CDR1 and CDR2 from the germline V gene are SEHNR and FQNEAQ (reference sequence). The CDR3 coding sequence is TGTGCCAGCAGCGAACGCGGGAACCTGAACACTGAAGCTTTCTTT. It codes for CASSERGNLNTEAFF.

This chain links TRBV7-6 with TRBJ1-3; perhaps TRBD1 as D (6 bases). The CDR3 is made up of 16 amino acids. V gave up 2 bases and J gave up 3 bases, with 14 bases separating them. CDR1 is SGHVS, CDR2 FNYEAQ, per germline. The DNA for the CDR3 is TGTGCCAGCAGCTTATCTCTCAGGGGAGGTGGAAACACCATATATTTT. This encodes CASSLSLRGGGNTIYF.

This chain connects TRBV7-9 to TRBJ2-7; no reliable D call. Trimming took off 5 bases at V and 7 bases at J, with 9 bases between the two ends. Germline CDR1 SEHNR, CDR2 FQNEAQ (reference sequence). This CDR3 has 11 amino acids. CDR3: CASSPGREQYF. For the CDR3, the DNA is TGTGCCAGCAGCCCTGGAAGGGAGCAGTACTTC.

This clone was seen a few times. Other DNA sequences in the same sample also yield this CDR3. V and J are TRBV28 and TRBJ2-7; tentatively, D is TRBD2 (6 bases). Germline V lookup: CDR1 MDHEN, CDR2 SYDVKM. The CDR3 has 14 residues. V was trimmed by 5 bases and J by 4 bases, leaving 15 bases between them. The CDR3 loop reads CASSLLADTYEQYF. As DNA, the CDR3 is TGTGCCAGCAGTCTCTTAGCGGACACGTACGAGCAGTACTTC.

The chain uses TRBV28 and TRBJ1-2, with TRBD1 as a possible D gene (6 bases). The CDR3 covers 14 residues. V was cut by 7 bases and J by 7 bases, with 19 bases left in between. Germline V gene lookup returns CDR1 MDHEN and CDR2 SYDVKM. The CDR3 sequence: CASTLLAGAGGYTF. Written as DNA, the CDR3 is TGTGCCAGCACGCTCCTCGCGGGGGCGGGTGGCTACACCTTC.

The genes are TRBV6-5 and TRBJ1-5; the D gene is possibly TRBD1 (6 bases). This CDR3 has 14 amino acids. Germline V gene sequence: CDR1 MNHEY, CDR2 SVGAGI. V was cut by 5 bases and J by 4 bases, with 12 bases left in between. CDR3 in DNA: TGTGCCAGCAGTGTAGGACAGCTTAATCAGCCCCAGCATTTT. It yields the protein CASSVGQLNQPQHF.

This rearrangement joins TRBV7-9 to TRBJ1-2; possible D gene TRBD1, 5 bases. This CDR3 contains 15 residues. Germline V gene lookup returns CDR1 SEHNR and CDR2 FQNEAQ (reference sequence). V was pared by 5 bases and J by 4 bases, with 17 bases between. CDR3 sequence: CASSPGTASIYGYTF. CDR3 sequence (DNA): TGTGCCAGCAGCCCCGGGACGGCCTCTATCTATGGCTACACCTTC.

The V and J genes are TRBV19 and TRBJ2-2; the D is unclear. This CDR3 comprises 12 residues. With 7 bases removed from V and 5 bases from J, the gap between germline ends came to 8 bases. Germline V lookup: CDR1 LNHDA, CDR2 SQIVND (reference sequence). Here the CDR3 reads CASNHRTGELFF. The CDR3 DNA is TGTGCCAGTAACCATAGAACCGGGGAGCTGTTTTTT. The whole variable domain, filled in from reference TRBV19 and TRBJ2-2, reads DGGITQSPKYLFRKEGQNVTLSCEQNLNHDAMYWYRQDPGQGLRLIYYSQIVNDFQKGDIAEGYSVSREKKESFPLTVTSAQKNPTAFYLCASNHRTGELFFGEGSRLTVL.

The chain combines TRBV27 with TRBJ1-5, with 7 bases fitting TRBD1. Trimming removed 5 bases from V and 3 bases from J; junction bases left unmatched: 10. CDR1 and CDR2 (germline): MNHEY, SMNVEV (reference sequence). The CDR3 has 16 residues. CDR3 in DNA: TGTGCCAGCAGTCAAAACAGGGGTGGAAACAATCAGCCCCAGCATTTT. It translates to CASSQNRGGNNQPQHF.

The rearrangement joins TRBV7-6 to TRBJ2-7; 7 bases fit TRBD2. This CDR3 is 17 amino acids long. CDR1 and CDR2 (germline): SGHVS, FNYEAQ. V shed 2 bases, J shed 2 bases, and the junction held 12 bases outside the gene matches. The CDR3 is CASSLNPDGRPPYEQYF. The CDR3, as DNA: TGTGCCAGCAGCTTAAACCCAGACGGGAGGCCACCCTACGAGCAGTACTTC.

For this clone: Other DNA sequences in the same sample also yield this CDR3. The chain has TRBV11-2 and TRBJ2-7; a possible D gene is TRBD2 (5 bases). Trimming took off 5 bases at V and 0 bases at J, with 11 bases between the two ends. This CDR3 comprises 14 residues. Looked up from germline, CDR1 is SGHAT and CDR2 is FQNNGV. The CDR3 loop reads CASSLGGTSYEQYF. CDR3 sequence (DNA): TGTGCCAGCAGCCTAGGAGGTACCTCCTACGAGCAGTACTTC.

On this clone itself: This sample includes further DNA sequences coding for the same CDR3. The rearrangement links TRBV7-9 to TRBJ2-7; 7 bases agree with TRBD1. The germline gives CDR1 SEHNR, CDR2 FQNEAQ (reference sequence). V was clipped by 0 bases and J by 6 bases; unmatched bases: 2. The length of the CDR3 is 13 residues. The CDR3 reads CASSLAGGLEQYF. CDR3 bases: TGTGCCAGCAGCTTAGCAGGGGGCCTCGAGCAGTACTTC.

V usage is TRBV11-2 and J usage is TRBJ1-1; the D is unclear. This CDR3 comprises 13 residues. Trimming took off 4 bases at V and 8 bases at J, with 14 bases between the two ends. The germline V gene has CDR1 SGHAT and CDR2 FQNNGV. CDR3 in amino acids: CASSYAPGQEAFF. CDR3 nucleotide sequence: TGTGCCAGCAGCTATGCCCCCGGTCAGGAAGCTTTCTTT.